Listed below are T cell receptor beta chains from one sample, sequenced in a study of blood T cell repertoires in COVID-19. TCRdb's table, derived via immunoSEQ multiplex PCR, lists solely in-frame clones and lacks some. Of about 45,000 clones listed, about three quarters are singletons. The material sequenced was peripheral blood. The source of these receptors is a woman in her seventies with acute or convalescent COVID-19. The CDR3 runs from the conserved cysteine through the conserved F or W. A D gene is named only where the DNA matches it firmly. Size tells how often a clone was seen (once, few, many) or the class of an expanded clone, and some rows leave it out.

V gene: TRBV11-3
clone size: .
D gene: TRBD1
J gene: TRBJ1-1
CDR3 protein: CASSPGTGRTEAFF
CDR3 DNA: TGTGCCAGCAGCCCAGGGACAGGGAGAACTGAAGCTTTCTTT

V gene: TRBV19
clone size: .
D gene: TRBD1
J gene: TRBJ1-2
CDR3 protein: CASQDRASYGYTF
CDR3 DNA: TGTGCCAGCCAAGACAGGGCGTCCTATGGCTACACCTTC

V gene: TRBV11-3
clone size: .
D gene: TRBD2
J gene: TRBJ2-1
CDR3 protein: CASSSRLAGVNEQFF
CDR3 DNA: TGTGCCAGCAGCTCTAGACTAGCGGGAGTCAATGAGCAGTTCTTC

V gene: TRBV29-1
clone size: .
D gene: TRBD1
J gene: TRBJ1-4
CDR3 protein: CSVLSGQGATRGKLFF
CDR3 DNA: TGCAGCGTTCTATCGGGACAGGGTGCAACTCGGGGGAAACTGTTTTTT

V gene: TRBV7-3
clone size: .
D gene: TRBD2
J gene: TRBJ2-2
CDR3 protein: CASSVTSGTELTGELFF
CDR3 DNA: TGTGCCAGCAGCGTGACTAGCGGGACGGAACTCACCGGGGAGCTGTTTTTT

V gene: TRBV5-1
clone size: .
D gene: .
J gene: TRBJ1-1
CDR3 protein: CASSFMTDSTEAFF
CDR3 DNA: TGCGCCAGCAGCTTTATGACAGATAGCACTGAAGCTTTCTTT

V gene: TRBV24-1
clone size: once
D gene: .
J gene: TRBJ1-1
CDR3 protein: CATSVGREAFF
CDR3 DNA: TGTGCCACCAGCGTCGGTCGTGAAGCTTTCTTT

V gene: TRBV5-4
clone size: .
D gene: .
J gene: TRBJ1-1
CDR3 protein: CASSSQGWYTEAFF
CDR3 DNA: TGTGCCAGCAGCTCACAGGGTTGGTACACTGAAGCTTTCTTT

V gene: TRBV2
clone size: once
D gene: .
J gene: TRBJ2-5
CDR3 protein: CASRTDSTQETQYF
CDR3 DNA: TGTGCCAGCAGGACGGACAGTACGCAAGAGACCCAGTACTTC

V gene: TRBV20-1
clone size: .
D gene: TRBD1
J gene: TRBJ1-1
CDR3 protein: CSASNFLRDRQTEAFF
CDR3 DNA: TGCAGTGCTAGTAATTTCCTTAGGGACAGGCAAACTGAAGCTTTCTTT

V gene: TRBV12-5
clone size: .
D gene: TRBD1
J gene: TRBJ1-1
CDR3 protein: CASGLDLGQGEAFF
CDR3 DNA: TGTGCTAGTGGTTTGGACCTGGGACAGGGTGAAGCTTTCTTT

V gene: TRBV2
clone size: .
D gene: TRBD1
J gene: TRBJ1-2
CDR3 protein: CASRLRDRDIINYGYTF
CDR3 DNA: TGTGCCAGCAGGCTCCGGGACAGGGATATTATCAACTATGGCTACACCTTC

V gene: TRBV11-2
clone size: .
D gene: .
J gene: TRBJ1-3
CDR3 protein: CASSLVLQGTGNTIYF
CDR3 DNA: TGTGCCAGCAGCTTAGTGTTGCAGGGGACTGGAAACACCATATATTTT

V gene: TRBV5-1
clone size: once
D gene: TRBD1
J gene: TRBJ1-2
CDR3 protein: CASSLWDSLYGYTF
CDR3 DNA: TGCGCCAGCAGCCTTTGGGACAGTCTCTATGGCTACACCTTC

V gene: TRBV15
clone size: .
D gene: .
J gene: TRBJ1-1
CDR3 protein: CATSRSRGWMNTEAFF
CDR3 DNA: TGTGCCACCAGCAGGTCTAGAGGATGGATGAACACTGAAGCTTTCTTT

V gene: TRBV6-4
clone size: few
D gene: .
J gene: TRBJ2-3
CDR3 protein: CASIPTATDTQYF
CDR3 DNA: TGTGCCAGCATACCCACAGCCACAGATACGCAGTATTTT

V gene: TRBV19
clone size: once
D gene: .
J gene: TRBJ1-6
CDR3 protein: CASSMAASSYNSPLHF
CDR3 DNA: TGTGCCAGTAGTATGGCAGCGAGCTCCTATAATTCACCCCTCCACTTT